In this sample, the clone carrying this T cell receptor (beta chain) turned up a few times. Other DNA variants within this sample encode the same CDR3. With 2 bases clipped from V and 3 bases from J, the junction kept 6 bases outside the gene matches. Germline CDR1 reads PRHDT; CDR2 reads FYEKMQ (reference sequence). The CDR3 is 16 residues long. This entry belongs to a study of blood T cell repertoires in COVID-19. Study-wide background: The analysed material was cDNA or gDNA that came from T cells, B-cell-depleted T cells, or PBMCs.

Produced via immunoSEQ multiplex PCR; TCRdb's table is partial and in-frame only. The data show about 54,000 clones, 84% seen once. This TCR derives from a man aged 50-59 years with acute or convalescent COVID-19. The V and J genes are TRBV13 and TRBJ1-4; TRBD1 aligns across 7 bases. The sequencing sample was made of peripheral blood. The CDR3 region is CASSLRRGLANEKLFF. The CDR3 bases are TGTGCCAGCAGCTTACGAAGGGGGCTAGCTAATGAAAAACTGTTTTTT.